Following are 6 T cell receptor beta chains from one sample sequenced in a study of blood T cell repertoires in COVID-19. Using immunoSEQ multiplex PCR, the repertoire was profiled, and TCRdb retains in-frame clones only, with some absent. The table includes over 250,000 clones, approximately 92% detected once. Source material: peripheral blood. The receptor set was obtained from a person aged 18-35 years with COVID-19, enrolled during active disease.

The chain employs TRBV2 and TRBJ2-4; maybe TRBD1 (5 bases). V lost 4 bases and J lost 14, with 12 bases in between. The CDR3 runs 11 residues. CDR1 and CDR2 from the germline V gene are SNHLY and FYNNEI. This CDR3 reads CASSAGQTKYF. The CDR3 DNA follows: TGTGCCAGCAGTGCAGGGCAGACCAAGTACTTC.

The genes are TRBV6-4 and TRBJ2-1, with D possibly being TRBD2 (5 bases). V was trimmed by 2 bases and J by 5 bases, leaving 7 bases between them. The CDR3 extends over 13 amino acids. Germline V gene lookup returns CDR1 MRHNA and CDR2 SNTAGT. The chain's CDR3 is CASSDDYHNEQFF. Here the CDR3 DNA reads TGTGCCAGCAGTGACGACTATCACAATGAGCAGTTCTTC.

The chain couples TRBV10-2 to TRBJ2-2; D may be TRBD1 (6 bases). Per the germline V gene, CDR1 is WSHSY and CDR2 is SAAADI. This CDR3 has 15 residues. V gave up 11 bases and J gave up 6 bases, with 22 bases separating them. The CDR3 sequence is CAAFSSRGLPGELFF. The CDR3 DNA is TGCGCCGCCTTTTCATCCAGGGGTCTCCCCGGGGAGCTGTTTTTT.

This chain connects TRBV2 to TRBJ1-1; D is unresolved. This CDR3 comprises 15 residues. V was clipped by 0 bases and J by 0 bases, with 8 bases between them. Germline lookup yields CDR1 SNHLY and CDR2 FYNNEI. The CDR3 coding sequence is TGTGCCAGCAGTGAAGCACTGGGAGTGAACACTGAAGCTTTCTTT. This translates into CASSEALGVNTEAFF.

This chain joins TRBV6-2 or TRBV6-3 and TRBJ1-1, with D possibly TRBD1 on 5 matching bases. The CDR3 runs 22 residues. Germline lookup yields CDR1 MNHEY and CDR2 SVGEGT. V gave up 6 bases and J gave up 0 bases, with 35 bases separating them. DNA for the CDR3: TGTGCCAGCAGCCTCTCCATCCACGCCACTCCGGGGGGGAATCCAATGAACACTGAAGCTTTCTTT. Translated, it gives CASSLSIHATPGGNPMNTEAFF.

The rearrangement joins TRBV7-2 to TRBJ2-7; 9 nucleotides agree with TRBD1. The CDR3 length is 17 residues. V shed 5 bases, J shed 3 bases, and the junction held 14 bases outside the gene matches. Germline CDR1 SGHTA, CDR2 FQGNSA. CDR3 in DNA: TGTGCCAGCAGCCCCTACTCTCCGAAGACAGGGGGCTACGAGCAGTACTTC. Translating gives CASSPYSPKTGGYEQYF. Combining the CDR3 with reference TRBV7-2 and TRBJ2-7 gives the whole variable domain GAGVSQSPSNKVTEKGKDVELRCDPISGHTALYWYRQSLGQGLEFLIYFQGNSAPDKSGLPSDRFSAERTGGSVSTLTIQRTQQEDSAVYLCASSPYSPKTGGYEQYFGPGTRLTVT.